One and the same sample provided the 14 T cell receptor beta chains below, sequenced in a study of blood T cell repertoires in COVID-19. Produced via immunoSEQ multiplex PCR; TCRdb's table is partial and in-frame only. The sample lists approximately 130,000 clones; about 83% were seen once. Sequencing was carried out using peripheral blood. The receptors shown here come from a human donor in a cohort sampled during active COVID-19.

The chain recombines TRBV27 with TRBJ1-6; 8 nucleotides line up with TRBD1. The germline V gene encodes CDR1 MNHEY and CDR2 SMNVEV (reference sequence). The V gene end was trimmed by 6 bases and the J gene end by 1 base; junction bases not matched to a gene: 5. CDR3 length: 16 residues. CDR3 amino acids: CASSPGGRSYNSPLHF. The CDR3 DNA sequence: TGTGCCAGCAGCCCAGGGGGCCGGTCCTATAATTCACCCCTCCACTTT.

The J gene is TRBJ1-2, the V gene TRBV9; D gene uncertain. CDR3 length equals 15 residues. Germline loops: CDR1 SGDLS, CDR2 YYNGEE. V was shortened by 2 bases and J by 3 bases, with 14 bases between the two germline ends. DNA of the CDR3: TGTGCCAGCAGCGTTAATCCCCGGTCGGACTATGGCTACACCTTC. Residues: CASSVNPRSDYGYTF.

On this clone: The junction departs from the called germline gene at one end, perhaps through a read error. The chain joins TRBV5-1 to TRBJ2-2, with 8 bases matching TRBD2. Germline V gene data show CDR1 as SGHRS and CDR2 as YFSETQ. The length of the CDR3 is 18 residues. The CDR3, as DNA: TGCGCCCGCAGCTTGGAGGGGCGGGGGGCAGCCAACACCGGGGAGCTGTTTTTT. Residues: CARSLEGRGAANTGELFF.

V is TRBV5-1 and J is TRBJ2-1; 9 bases are shared with TRBD2. V trimming: 2 bases; J trimming: 6 bases; junction bases outside the gene matches: 6. There are 15 residues in the CDR3. The germline V gene has CDR1 SGHRS and CDR2 YFSETQ. CDR3 loop: CASSLGRGGRNEQFF. In DNA form, the CDR3 reads TGCGCCAGCAGCTTAGGGCGGGGGGGCCGCAATGAGCAGTTCTTC.

The J gene is TRBJ1-4, the V gene TRBV28; 7 nucleotides line up with TRBD1. V shed 5 bases and J 8 bases; nucleotides not matched to a gene: 11. The CDR3 consists of 15 residues. CDR1 is MDHEN and CDR2 is SYDVKM in the germline V gene. CDR3 in DNA: TGTGCCAGCAGTATCCTCACAGGGGCGGGGGAAAAACTGTTTTTT. Its protein product is CASSILTGAGEKLFF.

The chain joins TRBV6-6 to TRBJ2-3; maybe TRBD2 (6 bases). The CDR3 is 15 residues long. Looked up from germline, CDR1 is MNHNY and CDR2 is SVGAGI (reference sequence). The V gene lost 2 bases and the J gene lost 2 bases, with 11 bases spanning the gap. CDR3 loop: CASSYAGRVTDTQYF. The CDR3 coding sequence is TGTGCCAGCAGTTACGCGGGGCGAGTCACAGATACGCAGTATTTT.

This clone has only a few counts. The same CDR3 arises from other DNA sequences in this sample as well. This chain links TRBV3-1 (or the pseudogene TRBV3-2) with TRBJ2-5; TRBD1 aligns across 7 bases. The CDR3 runs to 13 residues. J lost 2 bases, V lost 3 bases, and 0 bases had no gene match. The germline CDR1 and CDR2 sequences are LGHDT and YNNKEL (reference sequence). The CDR3 spells CASSHRGQETQYF. Written as DNA, the CDR3 is TGTGCCAGCAGCCACAGGGGGCAAGAGACCCAGTACTTC.

The chain uses TRBV5-6 and TRBJ2-5; 9 nucleotides agree with TRBD1. The CDR3 length is 14 residues. Germline V gene data show CDR1 as SGHDT and CDR2 as YYEEEE. V shed 4 bases, J shed 6 bases, and the junction held 7 bases outside the gene matches. The CDR3 DNA reads as TGTGCCAGCAGCCAGGGACAGGGAGTAAAGACCCAGTACTTC. It yields the protein CASSQGQGVKTQYF.

The chain carries TRBV7-3 and TRBJ2-2; D may be TRBD1 (6 bases). V shed 4 bases and J shed 0 bases, with 9 bases lying between them. Germline lookup yields CDR1 SGHTA and CDR2 FQGTGA. The CDR3 length is 15 residues. CDR3 protein: CASSSGQTNTGELFF. In DNA, the CDR3 is TGTGCCAGCAGCTCAGGACAGACGAACACCGGGGAGCTGTTTTTT.

The V gene is TRBV15, the J gene TRBJ2-1; the D gene is possibly TRBD2 (6 bases). CDR3 length equals 16 residues. The ends were cut back, 5 bases at V and 0 bases at J, with 14 bases in the middle. Germline CDR1 reads LNHNV; CDR2 reads YYDKDF (reference sequence). CDR3 protein: CATSGGGIGSYNEQFF. The CDR3 DNA reads as TGTGCCACCAGCGGTGGGGGGATAGGCTCCTACAATGAGCAGTTCTTC.

V and J are TRBV10-3 and TRBJ2-7; possibly TRBD2 for D (5 bases). The germline V gene encodes CDR1 ENHRY and CDR2 SYGVKD. V lost 2 bases and J 5 bases, leaving 10 bases between the germline ends. The length of the CDR3 is 13 residues. The CDR3 nucleotides are TGTGCCATCAGTGAGCTAAGGGAGCACGAGCAGTACTTC. Its protein product is CAISELREHEQYF.

This chain uses TRBV30 with TRBJ2-5; TRBD1 agrees at 9 bases. V dropped 5 bases and J dropped 5; count of bases not matched to a gene: 9. The CDR3 loop spans 14 amino acids. Germline lookup yields CDR1 GTSNPN and CDR2 SVGIG (reference sequence). In DNA form, the CDR3 reads TGTGCCTGGGGCAAGGGACAGGGACTCGAGACCCAGTACTTC. Amino acids: CAWGKGQGLETQYF.

J is TRBJ2-1 and V is TRBV5-4; 10 nucleotides agree with TRBD2. V lost 0 bases, J lost 6 bases, and 3 bases stayed unmatched. The CDR3 has 15 amino acids. Germline assignment: CDR1 SGHNT and CDR2 YYREEE (reference sequence). This CDR3 is CASSLGSGGSNEQFF. The CDR3 region has the DNA TGTGCCAGCAGCTTGGGTAGCGGGGGGAGCAATGAGCAGTTCTTC.

The chain joins TRBV6-2 or TRBV6-3 to TRBJ2-3; 10 bases agree with TRBD2. J gave up 0 bases and V 2 bases, and 11 bases lay outside the gene matches. This CDR3 is built from 19 residues. From germline, CDR1 is MNHEY and CDR2 SVGEGT. CDR3 amino acids: CASSYTTSGGVYSTDTQYF. Written as DNA, the CDR3 is TGTGCCAGCAGTTACACGACAAGCGGGGGGGTCTACAGCACAGATACGCAGTATTTT.